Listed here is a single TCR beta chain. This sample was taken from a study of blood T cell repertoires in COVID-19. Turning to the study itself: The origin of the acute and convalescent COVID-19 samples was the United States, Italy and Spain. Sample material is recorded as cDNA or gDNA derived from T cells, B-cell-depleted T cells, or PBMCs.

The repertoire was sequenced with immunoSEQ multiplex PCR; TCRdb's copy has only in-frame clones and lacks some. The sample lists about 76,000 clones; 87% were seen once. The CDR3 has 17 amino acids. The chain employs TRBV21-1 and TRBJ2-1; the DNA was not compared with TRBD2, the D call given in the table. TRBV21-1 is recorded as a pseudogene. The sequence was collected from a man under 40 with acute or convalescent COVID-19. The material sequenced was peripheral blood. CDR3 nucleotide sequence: TGTGCCAGCAGCATCGGACTAGCGGGAGGACGGTACCATGAGCAGTTCTTC. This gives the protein CASSIGLAGGRYHEQFF.